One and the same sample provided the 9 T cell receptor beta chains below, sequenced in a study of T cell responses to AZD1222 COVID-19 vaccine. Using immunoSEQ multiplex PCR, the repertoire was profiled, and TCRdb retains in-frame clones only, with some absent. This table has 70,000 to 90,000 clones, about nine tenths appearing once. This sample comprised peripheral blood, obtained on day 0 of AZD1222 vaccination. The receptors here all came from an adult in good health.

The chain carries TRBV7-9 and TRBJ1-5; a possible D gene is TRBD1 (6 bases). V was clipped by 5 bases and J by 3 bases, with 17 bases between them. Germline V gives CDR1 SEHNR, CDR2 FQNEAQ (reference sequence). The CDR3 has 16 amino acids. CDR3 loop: CASSPRDTPHNQPQHF. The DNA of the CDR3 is TGTGCCAGCAGCCCCCGGGACACTCCACACAATCAGCCCCAGCATTTT.

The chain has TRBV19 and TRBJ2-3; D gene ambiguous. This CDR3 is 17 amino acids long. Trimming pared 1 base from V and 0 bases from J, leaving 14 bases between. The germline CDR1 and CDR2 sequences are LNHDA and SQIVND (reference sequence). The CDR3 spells CASSIVGLRKSTDTQYF. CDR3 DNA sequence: TGTGCCAGTAGTATAGTTGGGTTGAGAAAAAGCACAGATACGCAGTATTTT.

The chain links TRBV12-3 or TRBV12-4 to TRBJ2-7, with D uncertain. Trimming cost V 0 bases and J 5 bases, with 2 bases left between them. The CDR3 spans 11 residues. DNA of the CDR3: TGTGCCAGCAGTTTAGCCCACGAGCAGTACTTC. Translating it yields CASSLAHEQYF.

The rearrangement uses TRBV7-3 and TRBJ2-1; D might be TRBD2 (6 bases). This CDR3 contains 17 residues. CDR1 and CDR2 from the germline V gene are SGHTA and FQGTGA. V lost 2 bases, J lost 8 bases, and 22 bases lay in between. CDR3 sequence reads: CASSLSLTLGGHDEQFF. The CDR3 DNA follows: TGTGCCAGCAGCTTATCCCTTACATTAGGAGGGCACGATGAGCAGTTCTTC.

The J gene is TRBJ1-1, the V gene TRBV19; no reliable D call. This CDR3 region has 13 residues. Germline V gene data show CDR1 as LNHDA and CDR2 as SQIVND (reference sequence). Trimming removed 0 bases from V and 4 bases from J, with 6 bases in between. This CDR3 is CASSIERRTEAFF. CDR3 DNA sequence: TGTGCCAGTAGTATAGAACGGCGCACTGAAGCTTTCTTT.

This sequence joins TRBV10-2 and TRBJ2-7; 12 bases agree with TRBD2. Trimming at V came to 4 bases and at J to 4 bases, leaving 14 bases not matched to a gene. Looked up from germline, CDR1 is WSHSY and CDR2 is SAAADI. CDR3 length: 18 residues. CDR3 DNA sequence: TGCGCCAGCAGTGCAGGAGTACTAGCGGGAGGCCTAACTTACGAGCAGTACTTC. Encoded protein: CASSAGVLAGGLTYEQYF.

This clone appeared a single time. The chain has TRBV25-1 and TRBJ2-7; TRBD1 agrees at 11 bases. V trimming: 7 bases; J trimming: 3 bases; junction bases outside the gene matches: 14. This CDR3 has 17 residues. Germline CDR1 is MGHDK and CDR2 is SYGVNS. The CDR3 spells CASTPGQGATPFYEQYF. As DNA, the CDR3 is TGTGCCAGCACCCCCGGACAGGGGGCTACCCCTTTCTACGAGCAGTACTTC.

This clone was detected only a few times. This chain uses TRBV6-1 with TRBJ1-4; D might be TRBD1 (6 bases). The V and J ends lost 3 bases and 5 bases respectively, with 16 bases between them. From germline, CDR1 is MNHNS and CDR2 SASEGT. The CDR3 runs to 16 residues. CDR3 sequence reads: CASSDLTGEGNEKLFF. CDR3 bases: TGTGCCAGCAGTGACTTGACAGGCGAAGGGAATGAAAAACTGTTTTTT.

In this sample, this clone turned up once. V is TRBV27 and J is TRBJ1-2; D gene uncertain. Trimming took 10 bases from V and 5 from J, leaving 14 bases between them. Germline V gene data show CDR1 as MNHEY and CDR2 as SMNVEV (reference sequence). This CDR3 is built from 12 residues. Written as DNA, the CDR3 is TGTGCCACCCTTGAGAGTCCGTATGGCTACACCTTC. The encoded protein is CATLESPYGYTF.